The rows below give T cell receptor beta chains drawn from one sample of a study of blood T cell repertoires in COVID-19. This table comes from immunoSEQ multiplex PCR, and its TCRdb copy is limited to in-frame clones, with some not included. Of about 94,000 clones detected, about four fifths appear once; the ten largest clones hold approximately 6.5%. Material for sequencing was peripheral blood. These receptors were obtained from a man between 60 and 70 years old with acute or convalescent COVID-19. Each CDR3 is given with its conserved first and last residue. The D gene is left open where the match is weak. Not all rows give a size; the values are once, few, many and, for expanded clones, a class.

d_call,j_call,v_call,clone_size,cdr3_aa,cdr3_nt
TRBD1,TRBJ2-1,TRBV11-1,-,CASNPDRGNEQFF,TGTGCCAGCAACCCGGACAGGGGCAATGAGCAGTTCTTC
TRBD1,TRBJ2-1,TRBV10-3,-,CAIRQQGARGEQFF,TGTGCCATCAGACAACAGGGGGCGCGGGGTGAGCAGTTCTTC
-,TRBJ1-2,TRBV27,-,CASGPGRTNYGYTF,TGTGCCAGTGGGCCAGGGAGGACTAACTATGGCTACACCTTC
TRBD2,TRBJ2-1,TRBV9,-,CASSVEAGGPNEQFF,TGTGCCAGCAGCGTAGAAGCGGGGGGGCCCAATGAGCAGTTCTTC
-,TRBJ1-1,TRBV19,-,CASSPSNTEAFF,TGTGCCAGTAGTCCATCGAACACTGAAGCTTTCTTT
TRBD2,TRBJ2-3,TRBV19,-,CASRSGGPADTQYF,TGTGCCTCCCGGTCGGGGGGGCCCGCAGATACGCAGTATTTT
-,TRBJ1-2,TRBV3-1/TRBV3-2,-,CASSQDVNYYGYTF,TGTGCCAGCAGCCAAGATGTAAACTACTATGGCTACACCTTC
-,TRBJ1-2,TRBV28,-,CASIPGTTNYGYTF,TGTGCCAGCATCCCCGGGACAACTAACTATGGCTACACCTTC
-,TRBJ1-1,TRBV18,-,CASSLDTRVPEAFF,TGTGCCAGCTCACTGGACACCAGGGTCCCTGAAGCTTTCTTT
-,TRBJ1-2,TRBV5-4,-,CASSFKGSYGYTF,TGTGCCAGCAGCTTTAAAGGGAGCTATGGCTACACCTTC
-,TRBJ2-5,TRBV4-1,once,CASSQDPGEGETQYF,TGCGCCAGCAGCCAAGACCCAGGGGAAGGAGAGACCCAGTACTTC
TRBD2,TRBJ2-1,TRBV2,-,CASSWTSGGADNEQFF,TGTGCCAGCAGTTGGACTAGCGGGGGAGCTGACAATGAGCAGTTCTTC
-,TRBJ2-3,TRBV3-1/TRBV3-2,-,CASSQAVASADTQYF,TGTGCCAGCAGCCAAGCAGTGGCTAGCGCAGATACGCAGTATTTT
TRBD1,TRBJ2-7,TRBV4-1,-,CASSPLGQKSSYEQYF,TGCGCCAGCAGCCCCTTGGGACAGAAAAGCTCCTACGAGCAGTACTTC
-,TRBJ2-2,TRBV7-2,-,CASSPYLGGGELFF,TGTGCCAGCAGTCCCTACTTAGGGGGCGGGGAGCTGTTTTTT
-,TRBJ1-1,TRBV6-5,-,CASTYTVNTEAFF,TGTGCCAGCACTTACACAGTGAACACTGAAGCTTTCTTT
TRBD1,TRBJ1-2,TRBV18,few,CASSPDRGEVNYGYTF,TGTGCCAGCTCACCCGACAGGGGTGAAGTTAACTATGGCTACACCTTC
-,TRBJ1-2,TRBV19,-,CASSIATAYGYTF,TGTGCCAGTAGTATAGCCACAGCCTATGGCTACACCTTC
-,TRBJ1-1,TRBV12-3/TRBV12-4,-,CASSLGQLEAFF,TGTGCCAGCAGTTTAGGACAGCTTGAAGCTTTCTTT
-,TRBJ2-1,TRBV21-1,-,CASSNTAGDYEQFF,TGTGCCAGCAGCAATACGGCGGGGGACTATGAGCAGTTCTTC